A single sample gave rise to the 23 T cell receptor beta chains below, sequenced in a study of T cell repertoires in cytomegalovirus infection. No cognate antigen is known for these TCRs. One entry per CDR3 protein, called by TCRdb with MiXCR from the reads. Among roughly 570,000 distinct CDR3 sequences listed, almost 40% were seen once. This material consisted of cultured PBMCs, taken from culture after CMV antigen stimulation. These receptor sequences come from a human donor in good health (CMV status not recorded). Some clones in this sample may be carry-over from other donors' samples.

This clonotype has only a few counts. This chain links TRBV6-2 or TRBV6-3 with TRBJ2-5; 12 bases align to TRBD2. V lost 0 bases to trimming and J lost 0 bases; unmatched junction nucleotides: 8. This CDR3 contains 19 residues. Germline V gene data show CDR1 as MNHEY and CDR2 as SVGEGT. The CDR3 region has the DNA TGTGCCAGCAGTTACTCGTTAGGACTAGCGGGGATGTACCAAGAGACCCAGTACTTC. It translates to CASSYSLGLAGMYQETQYF.

The genes are TRBV20-1 and TRBJ1-1, with no clear D. Germline V CDR1 and CDR2: DFQATT, SNEGSKA (reference sequence). Trimming pared 6 bases from V and 1 base from J, leaving 12 bases between. The CDR3 is 13 residues long. Here the CDR3 reads CSAPLGENTEAFF. For the CDR3, the DNA is TGCAGTGCCCCCCTCGGTGAGAACACTGAAGCTTTCTTT.

Notes on this clonotype: The junction departs from the called germline gene at one end, perhaps through a read error. V is TRBV7-2 and J is TRBJ1-3, with 7 positions matching TRBD1. The germline V gene encodes CDR1 SGHTA and CDR2 FQGNSA. This CDR3 spans 16 amino acids. In nucleotides, the CDR3 is TGTGCCAGCAGCTGGAGGGGGCCAGGGCCTGGAACCACCATATATTTT. Residues: CASSWRGPGPGTTIYF.

The CDR3 loop reads CASSASGTRAFGGELFF. The CDR3 coding sequence is TGTGCCAGTAGTGCCTCCGGGACTAGGGCCTTTGGCGGGGAGCTGTTTTTT. This sequence joins TRBV19 and TRBJ2-2; 8 bases agree with TRBD2. Germline V gene data show CDR1 as LNHDA and CDR2 as SQIVND (reference sequence). The CDR3 length is 17 residues. J lost 7 bases, V lost 5 bases, and 15 bases had no gene match.

This clonotype was observed a few times. V gene TRBV4-1 combines with J gene TRBJ2-3, with 12 bases aligning to TRBD2. V dropped 2 bases and J dropped 5; count of bases not matched to a gene: 11. The CDR3 covers 18 residues. Germline CDR1 is MGHRA and CDR2 is YSYEKL. This CDR3 is CASSQPLRTSGVEDTQYF. CDR3 in DNA: TGCGCCAGCAGCCAACCCCTCCGGACTAGCGGGGTCGAAGATACGCAGTATTTT.

The rearrangement links TRBV6-5 to TRBJ2-7; TRBD2 might be the D (5 bases). The CDR3 is made up of 12 amino acids. V lost 10 bases and J lost 6, with 16 bases in between. Germline V lookup: CDR1 MNHEY, CDR2 SVGAGI. CDR3 sequence reads: CATGREGGEQYF. Here the CDR3 DNA reads TGTGCCACCGGCCGTGAGGGTGGCGAGCAGTACTTC.

The chain joins TRBV7-8 to TRBJ2-2, with D possibly being TRBD1 (6 bases). The CDR3 loop spans 15 amino acids. V lost 8 bases and J 7 bases, leaving 20 bases between the germline ends. Germline lookup yields CDR1 SGHVS and CDR2 FQNEAQ. The DNA of the CDR3 is TGTGCCAGCTCCAGAGGGGGTGGGAACCACGGGGAGCTGTTTTTT. Translated: CASSRGGGNHGELFF.

This clonotype occurred a few times. The chain recombines TRBV5-4 with TRBJ2-5; perhaps TRBD2 as D (5 bases). CDR3 length: 13 amino acids. Germline values: CDR1 SGHNT, CDR2 YYREEE (reference sequence). V shed 1 base and J shed 7 bases, with 11 bases lying between them. The CDR3 sequence is CASSLFGERTQYF. For the CDR3, the DNA is TGTGCCAGCAGCTTGTTCGGGGAACGGACCCAGTACTTC.

The chain is built from TRBV28 and TRBJ1-5; TRBD1 is a possible D gene (5 bases). CDR3 length equals 14 residues. Trimming left V 9 bases short and J 4 bases short, with 16 bases between. Germline V gene sequence: CDR1 MDHEN, CDR2 SYDVKM. CDR3 in amino acids: CASTYPGRNQPQHF. CDR3 nucleotides: TGTGCCAGTACTTACCCGGGGCGGAATCAGCCCCAGCATTTT.

The sample holds a few counts of this clonotype. V and J are TRBV11-2 and TRBJ2-3, with D maybe TRBD2 (7 bases). The CDR3 covers 18 residues. The V and J ends lost 5 bases and 0 bases respectively, with 21 bases between them. Germline lookup yields CDR1 SGHAT and CDR2 FQNNGV. CDR3: CASSPMRGGGPSTDTQYF. Written as DNA, the CDR3 is TGTGCCAGCAGCCCTATGAGGGGGGGGGGGCCTAGCACAGATACGCAGTATTTT.

The V and J genes are TRBV7-2 and TRBJ1-2, with D possibly matching TRBD1 (5 bases). CDR3 length: 13 residues. Germline assignment: CDR1 SGHTA and CDR2 FQGNSA. Between the trimmed V and J ends, which lost 2 bases and 8 bases, there was a span of 12 bases. Here the CDR3 reads CASSLRQGWGYTF. The CDR3 nucleotides read TGTGCCAGCAGCTTACGTCAGGGTTGGGGCTACACCTTC.

This clonotype has only a few counts. The rearrangement uses TRBV4-3 and TRBJ1-4, with D unclear. The V gene lost 0 bases and the J gene lost 5 bases, with 10 bases spanning the gap. The CDR3 extends over 15 amino acids. Per germline, CDR1 LGHNA and CDR2 YSLEER. In DNA form, the CDR3 reads TGCGCCAGCAGCCAAGATAGGGCCCTGAATGAAAAACTGTTTTTT. It encodes CASSQDRALNEKLFF.

V usage is TRBV5-4 and J usage is TRBJ1-5, with D uncertain. The CDR3 consists of 13 residues. Trimming took 4 bases from V and 2 from J, leaving 7 bases between them. Germline assignment: CDR1 SGHNT and CDR2 YYREEE (reference sequence). The CDR3 region has the DNA TGTGCCAGCAGCACTGACCGCAATCAGCCCCAGCATTTT. Amino acids: CASSTDRNQPQHF. The full variable domain, its missing parts supplied by reference TRBV5-4 and TRBJ1-5, is ETGVTQSPTHLIKTRGQQVTLRCSSQSGHNTVSWYQQALGQGPQFIFQYYREEENGRGNFPPRFSGLQFPNYSSELNVNALELDDSALYLCASSTDRNQPQHFGDGTRLSIL.

The sample holds a few counts of this clonotype. V is TRBV6-6 and J is TRBJ2-4; D is perhaps TRBD1 (5 bases). Trimming left V 0 bases short and J 6 bases short, with 12 bases between. The CDR3 has 15 residues. The V gene's germline CDR1 is MNHNY and CDR2 SVGAGI (reference sequence). CDR3 DNA: TGTGCCAGCAGTTACTCTCCAGGGTGGGGAAACATTCAGTACTTC. Its translation is CASSYSPGWGNIQYF.

The chain combines TRBV5-1 with TRBJ2-5, with a tentative D call TRBD2 (5 bases). Trimming took 2 bases from V and 4 from J, leaving 12 bases between them. The length of the CDR3 is 14 residues. CDR1 SGHRS and CDR2 YFSETQ come from the germline V gene. The CDR3 loop is CASSFGERGETQYF. In DNA, the CDR3 is TGCGCCAGCAGCTTCGGGGAGAGAGGAGAGACCCAGTACTTC.

This chain connects TRBV19 to TRBJ1-2; tentatively, D is TRBD1 (5 bases). Germline V gene sequence: CDR1 LNHDA, CDR2 SQIVND (reference sequence). The CDR3 covers 10 residues. Trimming left V 10 bases short and J 8 bases short, with 11 bases between. The chain's CDR3 is CATGGEGYTF. The CDR3 nucleotides are TGTGCCACCGGGGGAGAGGGCTACACCTTC.

This clonotype was detected a few times. V gene TRBV6-2 or TRBV6-3 combines with J gene TRBJ2-7; perhaps TRBD1 as D (5 bases). The CDR3 spans 12 residues. Germline lookup yields CDR1 MNHEY and CDR2 SVGEGT. The V end lost 6 bases, the J end lost 3 bases, and 9 bases lay between the germline ends. CDR3 coding DNA: TGTGCCAGCAGGGCAGACAGCTACGAGCAGTACTTC. Its protein is CASRADSYEQYF.

This chain links TRBV10-1 with TRBJ2-7, with D unresolved. Trimming stripped 0 bases from V and 2 bases from J, with 5 bases between. The length of the CDR3 is 13 residues. The germline gives CDR1 WNHNN, CDR2 SYGVQD (reference sequence). The DNA for the CDR3 is TGCGCCAGCAGTGAGTCCGCCGCCTACGAGCAGTACTTC. It encodes CASSESAAYEQYF.

This clonotype has a handful of counts. This rearrangement joins TRBV12-3 or TRBV12-4 to TRBJ1-4, with no clear D. V was shortened by 5 bases and J by 4 bases, with 14 bases between the two germline ends. The CDR3 runs to 15 residues. The CDR3 nucleotides are TGTGCCAGCAGTCCTAATAGGGCCGTTAATGAAAAACTGTTTTTT. This gives the protein CASSPNRAVNEKLFF.

This clonotype was seen a single time. The chain has TRBV27 and TRBJ2-3; D is undetermined. Germline V gene lookup returns CDR1 MNHEY and CDR2 SMNVEV (reference sequence). V gave up 5 bases and J gave up 1 base, with 10 bases separating them. This CDR3 is built from 14 residues. CDR3 DNA: TGTGCCAGCAGTAAAAACCGTCGCACAGATACGCAGTATTTT. Protein product: CASSKNRRTDTQYF.

In this sample, this clonotype turned up a few times. The chain links TRBV15 to TRBJ2-7, with D maybe TRBD1 (5 bases). Trimming stripped 4 bases from V and 5 bases from J, with 18 bases between. CDR3 size: 15 residues. Looked up from germline, CDR1 is LNHNV and CDR2 is YYDKDF (reference sequence). This CDR3 reads CATSTFDSSRHEQYF. The CDR3 nucleotides read TGTGCCACCAGCACCTTCGACAGTTCGCGCCACGAGCAGTACTTC.

The chain carries TRBV7-2 and TRBJ2-3; no clear D. Trimming took 3 bases from V and 5 from J, leaving 6 bases between them. The CDR3 covers 12 residues. Germline V CDR1 and CDR2: SGHTA, FQGNSA. CDR3 sequence: CASSFAVDTQYF. The CDR3 DNA follows: TGTGCCAGCAGCTTCGCGGTAGATACGCAGTATTTT.

V gene TRBV7-6 combines with J gene TRBJ1-6; 7 positions match TRBD1. Trimming at V came to 5 bases and at J to 7 bases, leaving 11 bases not matched to a gene. The CDR3 is made up of 16 amino acids. Germline V gives CDR1 SGHVS, CDR2 FNYEAQ. CDR3 loop: CASSTNRDSQNSPLHF. CDR3 nucleotide sequence: TGTGCCAGCAGCACCAACCGGGACAGTCAAAATTCACCCCTCCACTTT.